This TCR beta chain was found in a study of cytomegalovirus exposure and HLA in healthy donors. Only in-frame clones appear in the TCRdb table, and some are missing; sequencing was by immunoSEQ multiplex PCR. Of 150,000 or so clones listed, more than 70% are singletons. Study-level findings and limits: Subsequent analysis of the 95 to 150 validation repertoires found a tendency for first-cohort TCR clusters to co-occur.

Trimming left V 2 bases short and J 3 bases short, with 9 bases between. The germline V gene encodes CDR1 LNHDA and CDR2 SQIVND (reference sequence). The CDR3 covers 14 residues. As to this clone: Antigen unknown.

Specimen: PBMCs. The clonotype comes from a man aged 25 to 45 in good health and CMV-seropositive. The V gene is TRBV19, the J gene TRBJ2-3, with D perhaps matching TRBD2 (5 bases). CDR3 coding DNA: TGTGCCAGTAGTATAACGGGGTCGACAGATACGCAGTATTTT. It encodes CASSITGSTDTQYF. Full variable domain (rest looked up from reference TRBV19 and TRBJ2-3): DGGITQSPKYLFRKEGQNVTLSCEQNLNHDAMYWYRQDPGQGLRLIYYSQIVNDFQKGDIAEGYSVSREKKESFPLTVTSAQKNPTAFYLCASSITGSTDTQYFGPGTRLTVL.